This T cell receptor (beta chain) was captured in a study of T cell responses to AZD1222 COVID-19 vaccine. TCRdb keeps only in-frame clones here, not all; method: immunoSEQ multiplex PCR. The sample records about 150,000 clones, roughly 89% being singletons. Regarding this clone: The antigen is undetermined.

Regarding the study as a whole: The peak T cell response came first, and repertoires were sampled only after it.

The germline CDR1 and CDR2 sequences are MGHRA and YSYEKL. V lost 5 bases to trimming and J lost 5 bases, with 16 bases between them. This CDR3 has 15 amino acids. V gene TRBV4-1 combines with J gene TRBJ2-1; possibly TRBD1 or TRBD2 for D (5 bases each). The source of this sequence is an adult who received the AZD1222 COVID-19 vaccine. This material consisted of peripheral blood, taken 28 days after the second AZD1222 dose. The CDR3 DNA is TGCGCCAGCAGCTGGGGGATAGCGACTGACAATGAGCAGTTCTTC. Translating gives CASSWGIATDNEQFF.